Listed here are 10 T cell receptor beta chains from one sample, sequenced in a study of shared clonotypes between healthy human individuals. The repertoire was sequenced with immunoSEQ multiplex PCR; TCRdb's copy has only in-frame clones and lacks some. The table has around 510,000 clones, around 80% seen once. The sample consisted of PBMCs. These TCRs come from a middle-aged woman in good health. Some clones in this sample may be carry-over from other donors' samples.

This chain links TRBV7-2 with TRBJ2-1; 8 nucleotides match TRBD2. CDR1 SGHTA and CDR2 FQGNSA come from the germline V gene. The CDR3 has 15 amino acids. V was pared by 3 bases and J by 10 bases, with 11 bases of the junction left unmatched. The CDR3 region has the DNA TGTGCCAGCAGCTTCTCAGCGGGAGTGAGGCAGGAGCAGTTCTTC. Translation gives CASSFSAGVRQEQFF.

The V and J genes are TRBV28 and TRBJ1-4; D remains ambiguous. CDR3 size: 11 residues. Between the trimmed V and J ends, which lost 10 bases and 6 bases, there was a span of 9 bases. The germline V gene encodes CDR1 MDHEN and CDR2 SYDVKM. CDR3 loop: CATMKDEKLFF. CDR3 in DNA: TGTGCCACCATGAAAGATGAAAAACTGTTTTTT.

As for this clone: This sample also contains other DNA sequences that code for the same CDR3. The chain couples TRBV29-1 to TRBJ1-1, with D perhaps TRBD1 (5 bases). The V gene's germline CDR1 is SQVTM and CDR2 ANQGSEA. The germline V and J ends were trimmed by 7 bases and 0 bases, with 18 bases remaining between them. The CDR3 length is 15 residues. The CDR3 sequence: CSAGPGWGMNTEAFF. CDR3 in DNA: TGCAGCGCAGGCCCGGGTTGGGGCATGAACACTGAAGCTTTCTTT.

This sequence joins TRBV5-1 and TRBJ1-1; 8 nucleotides align to TRBD1. The germline V gene encodes CDR1 SGHRS and CDR2 YFSETQ. This CDR3 region has 16 residues. After removal of 0 bases from V and 5 bases from J, the junction contained 9 bases not matched to a gene. CDR3 bases: TGCGCCAGCAGCTTGGCCGGGCAGGGGGCATATACTGAAGCTTTCTTT. It codes for CASSLAGQGAYTEAFF.

About this clone itself: The sample holds other DNA sequences that translate to the same CDR3. The rearrangement uses TRBV5-6 and TRBJ2-5; D is possibly TRBD2 (5 bases). The germline V and J ends were trimmed by 3 bases and 4 bases, with 10 bases remaining between them. CDR1 and CDR2 from the germline V gene are SGHDT and YYEEEE. The CDR3 consists of 13 residues. The CDR3 loop is CASSSTAVETQYF. CDR3 in DNA: TGTGCCAGCAGCTCTACAGCGGTAGAGACCCAGTACTTC.

This clone occurred once. A read error is likely here: a far larger clone is one base away. Other nucleotide sequences from this sample produce the same CDR3. This chain links TRBV7-9 with TRBJ2-7, with TRBD1 matching over 8 bases. Germline CDR1 and CDR2: SEHNR and FQNEAQ (reference sequence). This CDR3 region has 19 residues. With 0 bases clipped from V and 2 bases from J, the junction kept 15 bases outside the gene matches. The CDR3 reads CASSLAVRTGGLGPYEQYF. In DNA, the CDR3 is TGTGCCAGCAGCTTAGCGGTGAGAACAGGGGGACTGGGGCCCTACGAGCAGTACTTC. The complete variable domain, with remaining parts taken from reference TRBV7-9 and TRBJ2-7, reads DTGVSQNPRHKITKRGQNVTFRCDPISEHNRLYWYRQTLGQGPEFLTYFQNEAQLEKSRLLSDRFSAERPKGSFSTLEIQRTEQGDSAMYLCASSLAVRTGGLGPYEQYFGPGTRLTVT.

The chain couples TRBV7-2 to TRBJ2-7; TRBD1 agrees at 7 bases. Germline V CDR1 and CDR2: SGHTA, FQGNSA. J was trimmed by 7 bases and V by 5 bases; bases with no gene match: 14. The CDR3 runs to 15 residues. In DNA, the CDR3 is TGTGCCAGCAGCCGAATACCACGGGACAGTGAAGAGCAGTACTTC. Protein sequence: CASSRIPRDSEEQYF.

The chain is built from TRBV5-4 and TRBJ2-1, with a tentative D call TRBD2 (6 bases). Trimming shortened V by 0 bases and J by 7 bases, and 14 bases separated the two germline ends. Germline V gives CDR1 SGHNT, CDR2 YYREEE (reference sequence). This CDR3 has 15 amino acids. The DNA of the CDR3 is TGTGCCAGCAGCTTGGAATCGGGAGCGCCTAATGAGCAGTTCTTC. Protein product: CASSLESGAPNEQFF.

The chain couples TRBV5-1 to TRBJ2-1; D not certain. Germline loops: CDR1 SGHRS, CDR2 YFSETQ. CDR3 length: 15 amino acids. The V end lost 0 bases, the J end lost 4 bases, and 11 bases lay between the germline ends. The CDR3 coding sequence is TGCGCCAGCAGCTTGGAGGCGGCCTCTTACAATGAGCAGTTCTTC. It yields the protein CASSLEAASYNEQFF.

The V and J genes are TRBV7-2 and TRBJ2-3; D gene ambiguous. Germline V lookup: CDR1 SGHTA, CDR2 FQGNSA. The CDR3 sequence is 15 residues long. Trimming removed 1 base at V and 4 bases at J, with 12 bases between. The CDR3 reads CASSLVGPTADTQYF. In nucleotides, the CDR3 is TGTGCCAGCAGCTTAGTAGGACCCACAGCAGATACGCAGTATTTT.